A single sample is the source of the 2 T cell receptor beta chains below, sequenced in a study of T-cell memory formation after mild COVID-19. From the 5' RACE reads, TCRdb called clonotypes with MiXCR, one entry per CDR3 protein. The sample contains around 430,000 distinct CDR3 sequences, about 15% of which appear only once. Sequenced material: PBMCs or a T cell subset sorted from them (not recorded which). The receptors derive from a man younger than 30 who had mild COVID-19 (a few samples of this study predate the infection). Cell type and time point are not known.

This clonotype was found many times. The J gene is TRBJ2-1, the V gene TRBV20-1; 12 positions agree with TRBD2. The CDR3 is 15 amino acids. The germline gives CDR1 DFQATT, CDR2 SNEGSKA (reference sequence). The V and J ends lost 0 bases and 8 bases, in that order; junction bases with no gene match: 5. Here the CDR3 reads CSARDVRLAGDEQFF. The CDR3 bases are TGCAGTGCTAGAGATGTTAGACTAGCGGGGGATGAGCAGTTCTTC.

This sequence joins TRBV12-3 or TRBV12-4 and TRBJ2-2; TRBD2 aligns across 10 bases. The CDR3 contains 16 residues. The J segment lost 4 bases and the V segment lost 6 bases, leaving 8 bases of the junction unmatched. CDR3 bases: TGTGCCAGCAGAGTCAGCGGGGGGGCGACCACCGGGGAGCTGTTTTTT. Protein sequence: CASRVSGGATTGELFF.